This record covers a single T cell receptor (beta chain). The germline CDR1 and CDR2 sequences are MNHEY and SVGEGT. The V end lost 0 bases, the J end lost 4 bases, and 13 bases lay between the germline ends. The CDR3 has 16 residues. The sample is drawn from a study of blood T cell repertoires in COVID-19. The wider study: Samples taken during acute and convalescent COVID-19 were collected in the United States, Italy and Spain.

Per the original methods: Reference gene primer amplification gave estimated nucleated cell counts. This table comes from immunoSEQ multiplex PCR, and its TCRdb copy is limited to in-frame clones, with some not included. That table is the source of V, J and clone size, and D and trimming were worked out from the DNA. The sample holds about 52,000 clones, approximately 90% seen once. Sequenced sample: peripheral blood. This chain links TRBV6-2 or TRBV6-3 with TRBJ1-5; D not resolved. This TCR was sampled from a man between 65 and 80 years old with acute or convalescent COVID-19. CDR3 amino acids: CASSYSIRPGNQPQHF. The CDR3 DNA follows: TGTGCCAGCAGTTACTCGATTCGTCCGGGAAATCAGCCCCAGCATTTT.